This TCR beta chain was found in a study of cytomegalovirus exposure and HLA in healthy donors. Study in general: Among the 400 or so donors who were genotyped, roughly 86% fell in the genetic ancestry cluster that is associated with self-reported Caucasian donors.

The PCR had 60 Vbeta and 13 Jbeta primers. The table came from immunoSEQ multiplex PCR; TCRdb's copy has only in-frame clones and leaves some out. The sample lists around 100,000 clones; around 84% were seen once. The V end was cut by 3 bases, the J end by 6 bases, with 13 bases between. Germline CDR1 and CDR2: SGHDT and YYEEEE. This CDR3 is built from 14 residues. The chain carries TRBV5-6 and TRBJ1-5; D is possibly TRBD1 (6 bases). The clonotype was recovered from a man in his thirties or forties in good health and CMV-seropositive. The sample consisted of PBMCs. CDR3 protein: CASSWGGAAQPQHF. The CDR3 bases are TGTGCCAGCAGCTGGGGGGGGGCCGCTCAGCCCCAGCATTTT.